The clone carrying this TCR beta chain was seen a handful of times. The germline gives CDR1 LNHNV, CDR2 YYDKDF (reference sequence). V was shortened by 0 bases and J by 7 bases, with 6 bases between the two germline ends. CDR3 size: 13 residues. The sample belongs to a study of T cell repertoires in cytomegalovirus infection. TCRdb re-called the reads with MiXCR, one entry per CDR3 protein. The sample includes 150,000 to 200,000 distinct CDR3 sequences, approximately 15% of them seen just once. This chain links TRBV15 with TRBJ2-2, with a tentative D call TRBD2 (5 bases). The sequence was obtained from a human donor in good health (CMV status not recorded). Some clones in this sample may be carry-over from other donors' samples. Input material: PBMCs. In nucleotides, the CDR3 is TGTGCCACCAGCAGAGATCGGGGCGGGGAGCTGTTTTTT. It specifies CATSRDRGGELFF.